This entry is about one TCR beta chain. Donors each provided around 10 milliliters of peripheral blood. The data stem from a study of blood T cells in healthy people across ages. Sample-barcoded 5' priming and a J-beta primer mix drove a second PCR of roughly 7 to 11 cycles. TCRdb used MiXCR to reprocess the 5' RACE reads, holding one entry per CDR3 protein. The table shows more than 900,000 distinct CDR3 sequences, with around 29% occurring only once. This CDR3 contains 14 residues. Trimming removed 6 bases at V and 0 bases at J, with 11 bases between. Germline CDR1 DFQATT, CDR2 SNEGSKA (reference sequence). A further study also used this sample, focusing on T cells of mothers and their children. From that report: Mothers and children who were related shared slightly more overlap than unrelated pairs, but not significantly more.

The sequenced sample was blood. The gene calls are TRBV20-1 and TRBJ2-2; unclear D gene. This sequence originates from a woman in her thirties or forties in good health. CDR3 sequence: CSAQGWSNTGELFF. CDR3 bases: TGCAGTGCACAAGGGTGGTCGAACACCGGGGAGCTGTTTTTT.